This T cell receptor beta chain originates from a study of control samples from healthy donors and cancer patients. Some clones are missing from TCRdb's copy, which holds only in-frame ones; the method was immunoSEQ multiplex PCR. The data show tens of thousands of clones, roughly 85% seen once. Sequencing was carried out using blood. The TCR originated in a man aged 40-55 years in good health.

The CDR3 bases are TGCGCCAGCAGCCAAGATCAATCCCGCGGGCAGTACTTC. Its translation: CASSQDQSRGQYF. The chain joins TRBV4-1 to TRBJ2-7, with unresolved D. CDR3 length: 13 amino acids. Looked up from germline, CDR1 is MGHRA and CDR2 is YSYEKL. The V and J ends lost 0 bases and 9 bases respectively, with 12 bases between them.